This T cell receptor (beta chain) was recovered during a study of sequential checkpoint blockade in melanoma. General observations from the study: Rising tumor T-cell fraction and clonality meant about 30 times likelier benefit.

With respect to this clone: The target antigen is unknown.

Stated treatment: randomized to nivolumab then ipilimumab (arm A) or the reverse (arm B). The data were produced by immunoSEQ multiplex PCR, yet TCRdb's version contains in-frame clones alone and is incomplete. The table lists a few thousand clones, under 30% of them singletons. The CDR3 contains 15 residues. Trimming cost V 1 base and J 0 bases, with 10 bases left between them. Germline V gene lookup returns CDR1 SGHRS and CDR2 YFSETQ. The receptor comes from a human donor with melanoma. The V gene is TRBV5-1, the J gene TRBJ1-1; no reliable D call. This specimen consisted of tumor tissue (inferred from file names), obtained from a patient given nivolumab and ipilimumab in sequence. The DNA for the CDR3 is TGCGCCAGCAGCTTGCTTCCGGGGATGAACACTGAAGCTTTCTTT. Its translation is CASSLLPGMNTEAFF.